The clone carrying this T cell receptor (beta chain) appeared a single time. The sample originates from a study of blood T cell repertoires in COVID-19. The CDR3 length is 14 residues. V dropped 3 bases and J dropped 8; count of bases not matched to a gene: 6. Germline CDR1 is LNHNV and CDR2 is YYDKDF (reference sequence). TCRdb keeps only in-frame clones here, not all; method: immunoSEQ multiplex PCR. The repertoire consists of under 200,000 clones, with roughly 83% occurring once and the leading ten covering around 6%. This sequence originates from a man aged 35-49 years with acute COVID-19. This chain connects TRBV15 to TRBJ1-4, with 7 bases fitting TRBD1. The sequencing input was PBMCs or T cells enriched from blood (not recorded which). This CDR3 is CATSRPGTVEKLFF. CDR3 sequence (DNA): TGTGCCACCAGCAGGCCCGGGACAGTAGAAAAACTGTTTTTT.